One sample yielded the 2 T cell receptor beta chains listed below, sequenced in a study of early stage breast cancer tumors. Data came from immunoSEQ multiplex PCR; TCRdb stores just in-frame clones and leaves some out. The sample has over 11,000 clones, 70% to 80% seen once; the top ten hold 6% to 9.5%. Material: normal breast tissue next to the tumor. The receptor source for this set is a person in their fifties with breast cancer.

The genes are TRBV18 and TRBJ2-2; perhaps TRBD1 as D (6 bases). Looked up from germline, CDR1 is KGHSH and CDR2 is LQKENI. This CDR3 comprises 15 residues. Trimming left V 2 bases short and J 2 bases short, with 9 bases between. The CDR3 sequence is CASSPDRLNTGELFF. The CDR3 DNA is TGTGCCAGCTCACCAGACAGGCTTAACACCGGGGAGCTGTTTTTT.

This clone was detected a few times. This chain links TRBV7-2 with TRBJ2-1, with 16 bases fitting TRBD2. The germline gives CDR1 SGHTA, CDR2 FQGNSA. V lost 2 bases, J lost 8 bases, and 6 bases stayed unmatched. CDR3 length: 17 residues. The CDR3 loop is CASSLSTGTSGGDEQFF. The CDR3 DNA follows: TGTGCCAGCAGCTTAAGTACCGGGACTAGCGGGGGGGATGAGCAGTTCTTC.